The 17 T cell receptor beta chains listed next were all sequenced from one sample in a study of T cell responses to AZD1222 COVID-19 vaccine. TCRdb's table, derived via immunoSEQ multiplex PCR, lists solely in-frame clones and lacks some. The sample carries 100,000 or so clones, roughly 84% recorded once. The input for sequencing was peripheral blood, taken on day 0 of AZD1222 vaccination. Receptors originate from an adult in good health.

The chain links TRBV19 to TRBJ2-2; D is unresolved. The germline V and J ends were trimmed by 5 bases and 6 bases, with 13 bases remaining between them. Per the germline V gene, CDR1 is LNHDA and CDR2 is SQIVND (reference sequence). The CDR3 totals 14 residues. The DNA for the CDR3 is TGTGCCAGTAGTTTGTTAGTGGGCGCCGGGGAGCTGTTTTTT. Translated: CASSLLVGAGELFF.

The V call is TRBV7-6, the J call TRBJ2-1; the match to TRBD2 covers 10 bases. V dropped 1 base and J dropped 8; count of bases not matched to a gene: 11. This CDR3 has 17 residues. Germline V gives CDR1 SGHVS, CDR2 FNYEAQ. The DNA of the CDR3 is TGTGCCAGCAGCTTAGTAGGCACTAGCGGGACCCCCGATGAGCAGTTCTTC. This encodes CASSLVGTSGTPDEQFF. Using reference TRBV7-6 and TRBJ2-1 for the parts outside the CDR3, the full variable domain is GAGVSQSPRYKVTKRGQDVALRCDPISGHVSLYWYRQALGQGPEFLTYFNYEAQQDKSGLPNDRFSAERPEGSISTLTIQRTEQRDSAMYRCASSLVGTSGTPDEQFFGPGTRLTVL.

The rearrangement uses TRBV2 and TRBJ1-6, with 9 bases lining up with TRBD1. Trimming took 7 bases from V and 8 from J; bases not matched to a gene: 6. This CDR3 spans 14 amino acids. Germline values: CDR1 SNHLY, CDR2 FYNNEI. CDR3 DNA sequence: TGTGCCAGCATCTGGGACAGGGATGATTCACCCCTCCACTTT. Translated, it gives CASIWDRDDSPLHF. The full variable domain, with the rest looked up from reference TRBV2 and TRBJ1-6, is EPEVTQTPSHQVTQMGQEVILRCVPISNHLYFYWYRQILGQKVEFLVSFYNNEISEKSEIFDDQFSVERPDGSNFTLKIRSTKLEDSAMYFCASIWDRDDSPLHFGNGTRLTVT.

The V gene is TRBV28, the J gene TRBJ1-2; 9 nucleotides match TRBD1. Germline trimming cut 6 bases from V and 8 bases from J; bases unmatched to any gene: 7. Per the germline V gene, CDR1 is MDHEN and CDR2 is SYDVKM. The CDR3 spans 13 residues. The CDR3, as DNA: TGTGCCAGCAGGGTACAGGGGGCGGGCGGCTACACCTTC. Protein product: CASRVQGAGGYTF.

This chain connects TRBV6-5 to TRBJ2-1, with unresolved D. The CDR3 has 15 residues. CDR1 is MNHEY, CDR2 SVGAGI, per germline. V was clipped by 0 bases and J by 4 bases, with 10 bases between them. CDR3 nucleotides: TGTGCCAGCAGTTACTCGTCCCCTAGTTACAATGAGCAGTTCTTC. As protein: CASSYSSPSYNEQFF.

V and J are TRBV5-6 and TRBJ2-2; TRBD2 aligns across 14 bases. Germline lookup yields CDR1 SGHDT and CDR2 YYEEEE. There are 16 residues in the CDR3. J gave up 6 bases and V 3 bases, and 4 bases lay outside the gene matches. The CDR3 DNA reads TGTGCCAGCAGCTCGGGACTAGCGGGAGATGCCGGGGAGCTGTTTTTT. It codes for CASSSGLAGDAGELFF.

This chain links TRBV6-4 with TRBJ1-2; maybe TRBD1 (6 bases). The V gene lost 2 bases and the J gene lost 8 bases, with 12 bases spanning the gap. Germline lookup yields CDR1 MRHNA and CDR2 SNTAGT. The CDR3 consists of 13 residues. The CDR3 DNA follows: TGTGCCAGCAGTGACCAGGGGATGGGCGGCTACACCTTC. Residues: CASSDQGMGGYTF.

This sequence joins TRBV20-1 and TRBJ1-5, with a weak D call TRBD1 (5 bases). Germline lookup yields CDR1 DFQATT and CDR2 SNEGSKA (reference sequence). The CDR3 runs to 16 residues. V lost 3 bases to trimming and J lost 2 bases, with 17 bases between them. Written as DNA, the CDR3 is TGCAGTGCTAGTAGGTTCGGGGGTCTTGGCAATCAGCCCCAGCATTTT. Its protein product is CSASRFGGLGNQPQHF.

The J gene is TRBJ2-1, the V gene TRBV6-5; D is perhaps TRBD2 (6 bases). Germline CDR1 MNHEY, CDR2 SVGAGI. This CDR3 has 15 residues. Between the trimmed V and J ends, which lost 2 bases and 7 bases, there was a span of 15 bases. CDR3 loop: CASSYVVGGSNEQFF. The CDR3 coding sequence is TGTGCCAGCAGTTACGTTGTGGGAGGTTCAAATGAGCAGTTCTTC.

This sequence joins TRBV5-8 and TRBJ2-1; D is undetermined. The CDR3 totals 10 residues. Trimming pared 5 bases from V and 5 bases from J, leaving 2 bases between. CDR1 and CDR2 (germline): SGHTS, YDEGEE. The CDR3 bases are TGTGCCAGCAGGGACAATGAGCAGTTCTTC. Protein: CASRDNEQFF.

This chain links TRBV19 with TRBJ1-2; 11 bases agree with TRBD1. The J segment lost 4 bases and the V segment lost 1 base, leaving 5 bases of the junction unmatched. CDR1 and CDR2 (germline): LNHDA, SQIVND (reference sequence). The CDR3 length is 16 residues. CDR3 loop: CASSIGTGGIGYGYTF. CDR3 nucleotide sequence: TGTGCCAGTAGTATAGGGACAGGGGGCATCGGCTATGGCTACACCTTC.

This sequence joins TRBV9 and TRBJ2-5, with D perhaps matching TRBD2 (6 bases). Germline CDR1 and CDR2: SGDLS and YYNGEE. Trimming removed 3 bases from V and 2 bases from J, with 11 bases in between. The CDR3 is made up of 14 amino acids. The CDR3 region is CASSANSGQETQYF. The CDR3 DNA reads as TGTGCCAGCAGCGCTAATAGCGGACAAGAGACCCAGTACTTC.

The chain employs TRBV28 and TRBJ2-3; no definite D call. Germline V gene sequence: CDR1 MDHEN, CDR2 SYDVKM. This CDR3 contains 13 residues. Between the trimmed V and J ends, which lost 5 bases and 3 bases, there was a span of 9 bases. The CDR3 DNA is TGTGCCAGCAGTCGTCCCGGTACAGATACGCAGTATTTT. Amino acid sequence: CASSRPGTDTQYF. Complete variable domain (other parts from reference TRBV28 and TRBJ2-3): DVKVTQSSRYLVKRTGEKVFLECVQDMDHENMFWYRQDPGLGLRLIYFSYDVKMKEKGDIPEGYSVSREKKERFSLILESASTNQTSMYLCASSRPGTDTQYFGPGTRLTVL.

Only a few counts were recorded for this clone. This chain connects TRBV10-3 to TRBJ1-2; possible D gene TRBD1, 5 bases. The V gene lost 2 bases and the J gene lost 8 bases, with 12 bases spanning the gap. Per germline, CDR1 ENHRY and CDR2 SYGVKD. The CDR3 totals 13 residues. The CDR3 DNA reads as TGTGCCATCAGTGAGAGGCAGGGCGACGGCTACACCTTC. Its protein product is CAISERQGDGYTF.

The genes are TRBV6-1 and TRBJ2-3, with a possible D match to TRBD1 (6 bases). The CDR3 consists of 17 residues. Germline values: CDR1 MNHNS, CDR2 SASEGT. V gave up 2 bases and J gave up 2 bases, with 17 bases separating them. The CDR3 nucleotides read TGTGCCAGCAGTGAATTGGACAGCACTACCTCCACAGATACGCAGTATTTT. It codes for CASSELDSTTSTDTQYF.

The chain combines TRBV5-5 with TRBJ1-1; the D is unclear. The V gene's germline CDR1 is SGHKS and CDR2 YYEKEE (reference sequence). The CDR3 spans 15 residues. The V end lost 0 bases, the J end lost 0 bases, and 9 bases lay between the germline ends. This chain's CDR3 is CASSLVDFMNTEAFF. The CDR3 DNA reads as TGTGCCAGCAGCTTGGTCGACTTCATGAACACTGAAGCTTTCTTT.

The chain has TRBV5-5 and TRBJ1-5; D is uncertain. V lost 0 bases, J lost 6 bases, and 16 bases lay in between. The germline gives CDR1 SGHKS, CDR2 YYEKEE (reference sequence). This CDR3 is 16 amino acids long. In DNA, the CDR3 is TGTGCCAGCAGCTTGGCCTTGACGTACGTAGCTCAGCCCCAGCATTTT. Translated: CASSLALTYVAQPQHF.